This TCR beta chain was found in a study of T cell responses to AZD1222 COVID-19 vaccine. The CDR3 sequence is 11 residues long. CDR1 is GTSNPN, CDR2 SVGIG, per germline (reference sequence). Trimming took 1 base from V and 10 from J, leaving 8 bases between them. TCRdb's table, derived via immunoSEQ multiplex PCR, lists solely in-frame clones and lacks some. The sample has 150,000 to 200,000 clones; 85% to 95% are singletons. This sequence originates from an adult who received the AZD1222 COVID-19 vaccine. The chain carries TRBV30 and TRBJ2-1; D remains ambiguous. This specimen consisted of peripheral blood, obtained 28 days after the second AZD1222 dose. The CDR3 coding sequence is TGTGCCTGGAGTGCCAAGACCGAGCAGTTCTTC. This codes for CAWSAKTEQFF.